This T cell receptor (beta chain) was sequenced during a study of OX40 agonist ivuxolimab in advanced cancers. Method: immunoSEQ multiplex PCR; TCRdb's copy keeps in-frame clones and lacks some. The table has around 35,000 clones, 81% seen once. V lost 0 bases, J lost 5 bases, and 4 bases stayed unmatched. The CDR3 is 15 amino acids. Germline assignment: CDR1 SGHNT and CDR2 YYREEE (reference sequence). This clone came up once. This receptor was identified in an adult with an advanced solid tumor such as melanoma, head and neck, liver or kidney cancer. J is TRBJ2-5 and V is TRBV5-4; 10 nucleotides agree with TRBD2. The sample here was CD4+ or CD8+ T cells sorted from blood, taken in a trial of the OX40 agonist ivuxolimab. This chain's CDR3 is CASSLALAGDETQYF. The DNA of the CDR3 is TGTGCCAGCAGCTTGGCCCTAGCGGGAGACGAGACCCAGTACTTC.